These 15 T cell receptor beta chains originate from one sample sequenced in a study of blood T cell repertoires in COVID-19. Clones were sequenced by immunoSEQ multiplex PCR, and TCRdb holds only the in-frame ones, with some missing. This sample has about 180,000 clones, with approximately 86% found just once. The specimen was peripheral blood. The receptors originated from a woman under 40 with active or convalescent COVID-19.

The CDR3 is CASSSGIQPQHF. The CDR3 nucleotides are TGTGCCAGCAGCTCGGGGATTCAGCCCCAGCATTTT. This sequence joins TRBV7-9 and TRBJ1-5, with D unresolved. This CDR3 contains 12 residues. V was shortened by 4 bases and J by 6 bases, with 7 bases between the two germline ends. The germline V gene has CDR1 SEHNR and CDR2 FQNEAQ (reference sequence).

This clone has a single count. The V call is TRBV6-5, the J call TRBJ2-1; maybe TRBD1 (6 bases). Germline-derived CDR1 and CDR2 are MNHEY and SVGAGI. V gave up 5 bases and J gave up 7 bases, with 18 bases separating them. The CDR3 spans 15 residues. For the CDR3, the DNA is TGTGCCAGCAGTCCGGGCAGGGGAAATAGAAATGAGCAGTTCTTC. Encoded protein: CASSPGRGNRNEQFF.

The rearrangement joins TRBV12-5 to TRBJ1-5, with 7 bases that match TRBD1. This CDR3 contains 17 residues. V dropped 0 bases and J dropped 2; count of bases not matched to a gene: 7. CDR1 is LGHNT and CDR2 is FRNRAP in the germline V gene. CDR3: CASGLVVDRLGNQPQHF. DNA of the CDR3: TGTGCTAGTGGTTTGGTAGTGGACAGGTTGGGCAATCAGCCCCAGCATTTT.

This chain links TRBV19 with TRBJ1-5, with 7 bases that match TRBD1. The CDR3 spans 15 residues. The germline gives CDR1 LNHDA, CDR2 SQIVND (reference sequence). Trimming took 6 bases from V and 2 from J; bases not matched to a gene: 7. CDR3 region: CASRVYRGRNQPQHF. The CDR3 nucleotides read TGTGCCAGTAGGGTATACAGGGGTCGCAATCAGCCCCAGCATTTT.

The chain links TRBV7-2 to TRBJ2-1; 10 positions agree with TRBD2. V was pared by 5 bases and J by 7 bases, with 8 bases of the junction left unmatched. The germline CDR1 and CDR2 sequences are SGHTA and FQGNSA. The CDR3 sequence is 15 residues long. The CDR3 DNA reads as TGTGCCAGCAGCCCTAACAGCGGGAGGGGTAATGAGCAGTTCTTC. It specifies CASSPNSGRGNEQFF. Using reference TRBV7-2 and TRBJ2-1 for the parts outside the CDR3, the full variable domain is GAGVSQSPSNKVTEKGKDVELRCDPISGHTALYWYRQSLGQGLEFLIYFQGNSAPDKSGLPSDRFSAERTGGSVSTLTIQRTQQEDSAVYLCASSPNSGRGNEQFFGPGTRLTVL.

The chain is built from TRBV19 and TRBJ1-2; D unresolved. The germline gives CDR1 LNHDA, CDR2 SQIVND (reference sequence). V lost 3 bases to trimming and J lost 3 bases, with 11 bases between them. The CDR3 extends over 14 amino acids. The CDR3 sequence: CASSIRRVDYGYTF. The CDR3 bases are TGTGCCAGTAGTATCCGGCGGGTTGACTATGGCTACACCTTC.

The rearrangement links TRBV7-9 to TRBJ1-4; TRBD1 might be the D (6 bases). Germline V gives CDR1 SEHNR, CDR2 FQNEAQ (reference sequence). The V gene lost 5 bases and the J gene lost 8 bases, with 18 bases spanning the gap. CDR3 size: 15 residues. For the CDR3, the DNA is TGTGCCAGCAGCGTTAGACAGGCGGATGGGGAAAAACTGTTTTTT. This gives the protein CASSVRQADGEKLFF.

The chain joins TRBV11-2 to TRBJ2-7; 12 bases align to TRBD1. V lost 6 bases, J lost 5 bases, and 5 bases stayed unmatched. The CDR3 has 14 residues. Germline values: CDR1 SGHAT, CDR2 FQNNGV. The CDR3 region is CASSFGTGGDEQYF. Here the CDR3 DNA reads TGTGCCAGCAGTTTCGGGACAGGGGGCGACGAGCAGTACTTC.

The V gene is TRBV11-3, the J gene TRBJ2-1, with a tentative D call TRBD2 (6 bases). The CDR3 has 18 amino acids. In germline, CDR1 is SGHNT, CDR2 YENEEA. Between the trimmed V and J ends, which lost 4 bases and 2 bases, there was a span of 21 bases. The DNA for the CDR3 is TGTGCCAGCAGCTCGAGACTTGGACGGGAGTCTACCTACAATGAGCAGTTCTTC. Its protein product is CASSSRLGRESTYNEQFF.

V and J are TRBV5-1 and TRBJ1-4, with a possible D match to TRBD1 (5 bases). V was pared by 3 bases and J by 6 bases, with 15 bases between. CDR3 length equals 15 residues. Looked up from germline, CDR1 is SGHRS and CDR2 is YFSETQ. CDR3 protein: CASSWRDPADEKLFF. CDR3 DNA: TGCGCCAGCAGCTGGAGGGACCCAGCGGATGAAAAACTGTTTTTT.

The CDR3 spells CASSRGTDPQPQHF. As DNA, the CDR3 is TGTGCCAGTAGCCGAGGGACAGATCCTCAGCCCCAGCATTTT. V and J are TRBV19 and TRBJ1-5; 7 bases align to TRBD1. CDR1 and CDR2 from the germline V gene are LNHDA and SQIVND (reference sequence). J gave up 6 bases and V 6 bases, and 8 bases lay outside the gene matches. The CDR3 loop spans 14 amino acids.

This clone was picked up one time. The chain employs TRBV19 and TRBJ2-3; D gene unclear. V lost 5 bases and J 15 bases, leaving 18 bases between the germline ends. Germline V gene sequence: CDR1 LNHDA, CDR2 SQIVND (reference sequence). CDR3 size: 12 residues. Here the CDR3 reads CASSATEFTLYF. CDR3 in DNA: TGTGCCAGTAGTGCCACAGAGTTCACGCTCTATTTT.

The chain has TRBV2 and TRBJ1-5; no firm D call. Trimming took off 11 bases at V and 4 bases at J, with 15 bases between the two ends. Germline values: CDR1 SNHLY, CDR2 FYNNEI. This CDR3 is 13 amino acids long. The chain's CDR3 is CAGGRELNQPQHF. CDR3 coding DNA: TGTGCCGGAGGTCGGGAGCTTAATCAGCCCCAGCATTTT. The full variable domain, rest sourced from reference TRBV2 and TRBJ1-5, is EPEVTQTPSHQVTQMGQEVILRCVPISNHLYFYWYRQILGQKVEFLVSFYNNEISEKSEIFDDQFSVERPDGSNFTLKIRSTKLEDSAMYFCAGGRELNQPQHFGDGTRLSIL.

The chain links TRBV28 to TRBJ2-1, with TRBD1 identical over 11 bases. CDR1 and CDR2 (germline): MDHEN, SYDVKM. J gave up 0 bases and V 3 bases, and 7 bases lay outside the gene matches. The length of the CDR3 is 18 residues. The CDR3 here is CASSFLGQGGSSYNEQFF. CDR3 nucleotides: TGTGCCAGCAGTTTTTTGGGACAGGGGGGGAGCTCCTACAATGAGCAGTTCTTC.

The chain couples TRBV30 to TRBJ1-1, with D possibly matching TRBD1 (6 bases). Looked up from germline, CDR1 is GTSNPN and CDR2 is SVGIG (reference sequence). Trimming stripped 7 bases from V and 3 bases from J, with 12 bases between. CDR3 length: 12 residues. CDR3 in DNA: TGTGCCTACATCCCAGGGGACACTGAAGCTTTCTTT. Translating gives CAYIPGDTEAFF.